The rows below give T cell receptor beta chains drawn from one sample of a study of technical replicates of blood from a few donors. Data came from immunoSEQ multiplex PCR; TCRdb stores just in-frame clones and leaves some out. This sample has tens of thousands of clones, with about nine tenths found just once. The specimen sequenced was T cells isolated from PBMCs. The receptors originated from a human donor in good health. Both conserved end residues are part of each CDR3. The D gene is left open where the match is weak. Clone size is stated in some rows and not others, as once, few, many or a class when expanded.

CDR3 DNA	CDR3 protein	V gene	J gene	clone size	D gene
TGTGCCAGCAGCTCTTATCTTTCAGATACGCAGTATTTT	CASSSYLSDTQYF	TRBV7-3	TRBJ2-3	.	.
TGTGCCAGCAGGGGTAGCGCCGACAATGAGCAGTTCTTC	CASRGSADNEQFF	TRBV6-5	TRBJ2-1	.	.
TGTGCCAGCAGCGTAATGTCTGACTATGGCTACACCTTC	CASSVMSDYGYTF	TRBV9	TRBJ1-2	.	.
TGTGCCAGCAGTTTCGACAGGGGTAATGAGCAGTTCTTC	CASSFDRGNEQFF	TRBV27	TRBJ2-1	.	TRBD1
TGTGCCTGGAGGCGGGGTGCCTATGGCTACACCTTC	CAWRRGAYGYTF	TRBV30	TRBJ1-2	.	.
TGTGCCAGCAGCACTCTCACCCTCTCCTACAATGAGCAGTTCTTC	CASSTLTLSYNEQFF	TRBV9	TRBJ2-1	.	.
TGTGCCAGCAGCTCAAAACCTGAATGGGGACTAGCGGGTGTGAATGAGACCCAGTACTTC	CASSSKPEWGLAGVNETQYF	TRBV7-3	TRBJ2-5	.	TRBD2
TGTGCCAGCTGGCGGACAGGCTCCTACGAGCAGTACTTC	CASWRTGSYEQYF	TRBV6-5	TRBJ2-7	.	TRBD1
TGTGCCAGCTCGGTTCTCCAGGGGGACTATGGCTACACCTTC	CASSVLQGDYGYTF	TRBV6-6	TRBJ1-2	.	TRBD1
TGTGCCAGCAGCCTCGGACAGGGTAACACTGAAGCTTTCTTT	CASSLGQGNTEAFF	TRBV6-5	TRBJ1-1	once	TRBD1
TGTGCCAGCAGCTTGAGACAGTACAATGAGCAGTTCTTC	CASSLRQYNEQFF	TRBV7-8	TRBJ2-1	once	.
TGTGCCAGCCGGCTTATCGGGCAGGGCGTAGCTAACTATGGCTACACCTTC	CASRLIGQGVANYGYTF	TRBV27	TRBJ1-2	.	.
TGTGCCAGCAGTTATTCAGGGAATGGCTACACCTTC	CASSYSGNGYTF	TRBV6-5	TRBJ1-2	.	.
TGTGCCAGCAGCCCGCCTCTCGGGGGGAACACTGAAGCTTTCTTT	CASSPPLGGNTEAFF	TRBV5-4	TRBJ1-1	.	.
TGTGCCAGCACACTACCTAACACGAACAGGGCCCAGTACTTC	CASTLPNTNRAQYF	TRBV5-3	TRBJ2-5	.	.
TGTGCCAGCAGTGACGCAGGGTTCCAGCCCCAGCATTTT	CASSDAGFQPQHF	TRBV2	TRBJ1-5	.	.
TGTGCCAGCAGTTACTCCCCGTCACATAGCAATCAGCCCCAGCATTTT	CASSYSPSHSNQPQHF	TRBV6-6	TRBJ1-5	.	.
TGTGCCAGCCTAGGGGGCCCCATCTACGAGCAGTACTTC	CASLGGPIYEQYF	TRBV6-5	TRBJ2-7	.	TRBD1
TGTGCCAGCAGTTACTGGGACAGGCCGACCGGGGAGCTGTTTTTT	CASSYWDRPTGELFF	TRBV6-6	TRBJ2-2	once	TRBD1
TGTGCCAGCATTCCAGGGGATCTAGCCTATGGCTACACCTTC	CASIPGDLAYGYTF	TRBV28	TRBJ1-2	.	.
TGTGCCAGCAGCCTGGGACTAGGCGATGAGCAGTTCTTC	CASSLGLGDEQFF	TRBV7-2	TRBJ2-1	.	TRBD2
TGTGCTAGTGGTGCTTCTAGCGGTGGTGAGCAGTTCTTC	CASGASSGGEQFF	TRBV12-5	TRBJ2-1	.	TRBD2
TGTGCCAGCAGGGATCGAGGTGGTGAAGCTTTCTTT	CASRDRGGEAFF	TRBV28	TRBJ1-1	.	.
TGTGCCAGCAAGAAGGGAGGGTACCGGGGGGAGACCCAGTACTTC	CASKKGGYRGETQYF	TRBV28	TRBJ2-5	.	TRBD2
TGCGCCAGCAGCTTGTTACTCCCCTACAATGAGCAGTTCTTC	CASSLLLPYNEQFF	TRBV5-1	TRBJ2-1	.	.
TGTGCCAGCAGTTTAATAGCGGGAGACGGCGGCGGGGAGCTGTTTTTT	CASSLIAGDGGGELFF	TRBV27	TRBJ2-2	.	TRBD2
TGTGCCAGCTCCCTACAGGGATTGGGCTACAATGAGCAGTTCTTC	CASSLQGLGYNEQFF	TRBV2	TRBJ2-1	once	.
TGCGCCAGCAGCTTGGCGGGGGAGACCCAGTACTTC	CASSLAGETQYF	TRBV5-1	TRBJ2-5	.	.
TGCGCCAGCAGCTTGGAAGCAGGCGAGAATCAGCCCCAGCATTTT	CASSLEAGENQPQHF	TRBV5-1	TRBJ1-5	.	.
TGCGCCAGCAGCCAACAGGGGGAACCTGAGCAGTTCTTC	CASSQQGEPEQFF	TRBV4-1	TRBJ2-1	.	TRBD1
TGTGCCAGCGCCTGCCTAGCGGCATCGAACGAGCAGTACTTC	CASACLAASNEQYF	TRBV4-2	TRBJ2-7	.	TRBD2
TGTGCCAGTTCGACAGACGTGACTGAAGCTTTCTTT	CASSTDVTEAFF	TRBV6-5	TRBJ1-1	.	.
TGTGCCAGCAGTGAATTTGGAGGGGGCCTCTCAACTAATGAAAAACTGTTTTTT	CASSEFGGGLSTNEKLFF	TRBV25-1	TRBJ1-4	.	TRBD1
TGTGCCAGCAGTTACATAGACACCATATATTTT	CASSYIDTIYF	TRBV6-5	TRBJ1-3	.	.
TGTGCCAGCAGCTTACGCGGGGGTGAGACTGAAGCTTTCTTT	CASSLRGGETEAFF	TRBV7-9	TRBJ1-1	.	.
TGTGCCAGCAGCTTAGGTAACGGCTACGAGCAGTACTTC	CASSLGNGYEQYF	TRBV7-3	TRBJ2-7	.	.
TGTGCCAGCAGCCCCCCAGACTTGATCACCGGGGAGCTGTTTTTT	CASSPPDLITGELFF	TRBV5-4	TRBJ2-2	once	.
TGTGCCACCAGCAGAGTGTCGGTAGGGGGCTCCTACAATGAGCAGTTCTTC	CATSRVSVGGSYNEQFF	TRBV15	TRBJ2-1	.	.
TGTGCCAGTAGTCCACGACAGGGCTATAATGAAAAACTGTTTTTT	CASSPRQGYNEKLFF	TRBV19	TRBJ1-4	.	TRBD1
TGTGCCAGCAGCCTGCGGGGCACTGAAGCTTTCTTT	CASSLRGTEAFF	TRBV6-5	TRBJ1-1	.	.
TGTGCCAGCAGGACTGCCTTCTCTGGAAACACCATATATTTT	CASRTAFSGNTIYF	TRBV11-2	TRBJ1-3	.	.
TGTGCCAGCAGCTTAGATCCCTGGGCTAGCGGGAGGGTCTACGAGCAGTACTTC	CASSLDPWASGRVYEQYF	TRBV7-2	TRBJ2-7	.	TRBD2
TGTGCCAGCAGTCCCGGGGGGCGCCCCTACGAGCAGTACTTC	CASSPGGRPYEQYF	TRBV28	TRBJ2-7	.	.
TGTGCCAGCACCAACCTAGCGGGGTTGAACGAGCAGTACTTC	CASTNLAGLNEQYF	TRBV28	TRBJ2-7	few	TRBD2
TGCAGCGTTGAAGCCGTAGACAGGGCCTATGGCTACACCTTC	CSVEAVDRAYGYTF	TRBV29-1	TRBJ1-2	once	TRBD1
TGCAGTGCCTCAGGGGAGGAGACCCAGTACTTC	CSASGEETQYF	TRBV20-1	TRBJ2-5	.	.
TGTGCCAGCAGCTTAGGGGGACAGGGATTTGGAAACACCATATATTTT	CASSLGGQGFGNTIYF	TRBV7-8	TRBJ1-3	.	TRBD1
TGCGCCAGCACCCCCCGCGACAAAGGAGGGACTGAAGCTTTCTTT	CASTPRDKGGTEAFF	TRBV4-1	TRBJ1-1	.	.
TGTGCCAGCAGCCTTCGACAGGGAGCATCAGCTTTCTTT	CASSLRQGASAFF	TRBV7-2	TRBJ1-1	.	TRBD1
TGTGCCAGCAGTGAAGAGGGGACTAGCGGGAGCACAGATACGCAGTATTTT	CASSEEGTSGSTDTQYF	TRBV6-1	TRBJ2-3	.	TRBD2
TGTGCCAGCAGCTCCTGGACTAGCGGGGCCCAAGAGACCCAGTACTTC	CASSSWTSGAQETQYF	TRBV5-4	TRBJ2-5	once	TRBD2
TGTGCCAGCAACCTAGGACAAGATACGCAGTATTTT	CASNLGQDTQYF	TRBV2	TRBJ2-3	.	.
TGTGCCAGCAGGCAGGGAAATAGCAATCAGCCCCAGCATTTT	CASRQGNSNQPQHF	TRBV27	TRBJ1-5	.	.
TGCAGCGTTGGTGTCCGGACAGGGGTCAGCACCGGGGAGCTGTTTTTT	CSVGVRTGVSTGELFF	TRBV29-1	TRBJ2-2	.	TRBD1
TGTGCCAGGGACTGCAACACAGATACGCAGTATTTT	CARDCNTDTQYF	TRBV9	TRBJ2-3	.	.
TGTGCCAGCAGTTTCCCCACGGAACAGGTAGGCGACGAGCAGTACTTC	CASSFPTEQVGDEQYF	TRBV28	TRBJ2-7	.	.
TGTGCCAGCAGCTTACAGACGAACACCGGGGAGCTGTTTTTT	CASSLQTNTGELFF	TRBV11-3	TRBJ2-2	.	.
TGTGCCAGCAGCTTAGCGGGGGGGACTAGCGTGGCTACGCAGTATTTT	CASSLAGGTSVATQYF	TRBV7-2	TRBJ2-3	.	TRBD2
TGTGCCAGCAGCTTCGGGACAGGCGAGCAGTACTTC	CASSFGTGEQYF	TRBV5-4	TRBJ2-7	.	TRBD1